This T cell receptor beta chain was captured in a study of radiotherapy plus CTLA-4 blockade in lung cancer. Study findings and constraints: How blood T cell clones changed early, along with interferon-beta, reportedly forecast response best. Following radiotherapy plus ipilimumab, tumor-derived TCR clones expanded in the blood.

In regard to this clone: The antigen is unknown.

Germline CDR1 and CDR2: SNHLY and FYNNEI. The CDR3 is 12 residues long. With V trimmed by 8 bases and J by 6 bases, 5 bases remained unmatched. Produced via immunoSEQ multiplex PCR; TCRdb's table is partial and in-frame only. The table has approximately 50,000 clones, about 88% seen once. The sample in question was peripheral blood, obtained from a patient treated with radiotherapy plus ipilimumab. The source is a human donor with non-small cell lung cancer that progressed on radiotherapy plus ipilimumab. Some clones in this sample may be carry-over from other donors' samples. The V and J genes are TRBV2 and TRBJ2-7, with 9 positions matching TRBD2. The CDR3 sequence: CASGGLAGEQYF. The CDR3 DNA reads as TGTGCCAGCGGGGGACTAGCTGGCGAGCAGTACTTC.